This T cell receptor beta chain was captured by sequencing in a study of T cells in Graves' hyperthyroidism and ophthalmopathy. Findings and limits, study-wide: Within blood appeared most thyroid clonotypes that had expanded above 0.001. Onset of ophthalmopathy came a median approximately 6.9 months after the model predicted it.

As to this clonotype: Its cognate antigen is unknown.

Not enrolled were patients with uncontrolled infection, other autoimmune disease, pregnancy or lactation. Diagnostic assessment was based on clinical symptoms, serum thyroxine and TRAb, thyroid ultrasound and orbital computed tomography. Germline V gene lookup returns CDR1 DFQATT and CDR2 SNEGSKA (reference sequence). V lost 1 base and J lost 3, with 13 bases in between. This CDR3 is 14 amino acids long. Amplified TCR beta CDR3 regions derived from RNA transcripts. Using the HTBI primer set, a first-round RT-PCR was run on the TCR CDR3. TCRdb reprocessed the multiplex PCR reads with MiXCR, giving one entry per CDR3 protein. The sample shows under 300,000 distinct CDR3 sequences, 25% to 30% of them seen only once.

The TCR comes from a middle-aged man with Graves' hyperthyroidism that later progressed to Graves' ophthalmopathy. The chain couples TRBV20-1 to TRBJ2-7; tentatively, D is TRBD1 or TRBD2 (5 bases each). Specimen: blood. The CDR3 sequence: CSARVDRGDYEQYF. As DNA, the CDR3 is TGCAGTGCTAGAGTCGACAGAGGGGACTACGAGCAGTACTTC.